The rows below give T cell receptor beta chains drawn from one sample of a study of T cell changes during pregnancy in multiple sclerosis. TCRdb keeps only in-frame clones here, not all; method: immunoSEQ multiplex PCR. The table includes about 96,000 clones, about 92% detected once. The starting material was peripheral blood, obtained in the first trimester of pregnancy. The receptors come from a female donor with multiple sclerosis, enrolled in a pregnancy study. CDR3s include the opening cysteine and the closing phenylalanine or tryptophan. D genes are given only for firm matches. Clone size is stated in some rows and not others, as once, few, many or a class when expanded.

d_gene	j_gene	abundance	v_gene	CDR3aa	CDR3nt
TRBD1	TRBJ2-7	NA	TRBV7-2	CASSLRQGAYEQYF	TGTGCCAGCAGCCTTCGACAGGGGGCCTACGAGCAGTACTTC
NA	TRBJ1-5	once	TRBV10-2	CASSEIGGRGNQPQHF	TGCGCCAGCAGTGAGATTGGTGGTAGAGGGAATCAGCCCCAGCATTTT
NA	TRBJ2-3	NA	TRBV7-7	CASSFDRGDTQYF	TGTGCTAGCAGCTTCGACCGCGGAGATACGCAGTATTTT
NA	TRBJ2-1	NA	TRBV4-2	CASSQVGRGRTLPADNEQFF	TGTGCCAGCAGCCAAGTGGGGCGAGGGAGGACCCTCCCCGCGGACAATGAGCAGTTCTTC
NA	TRBJ2-2	NA	TRBV29-1	CSAEASNSGELFF	TGCAGCGCCGAAGCTAGTAATTCCGGGGAGCTGTTTTTT
NA	TRBJ1-1	NA	TRBV5-4	CASSRNTEAFF	TGTGCCAGCAGCCGGAACACTGAAGCTTTCTTT
NA	TRBJ2-7	NA	TRBV7-8	CASSPTAAQSSYEQYF	TGTGCCAGCAGCCCAACAGCCGCCCAGAGCTCCTACGAGCAGTACTTC
TRBD1	TRBJ1-4	NA	TRBV18	CASSLQPGTGGEKLFF	TGTGCCAGCTCACTCCAGCCCGGGACAGGGGGTGAAAAACTGTTTTTT
TRBD2	TRBJ2-5	once	TRBV4-1	CASSQVTPNPSLAGGKETQYF	TGCGCCAGCAGCCAAGTAACGCCCAACCCTTCCCTAGCGGGAGGTAAAGAGACCCAGTACTTC
NA	TRBJ1-2	once	TRBV28	CASSSPSNYGYTF	TGTGCCAGCAGTTCCCCGTCTAACTATGGCTACACCTTC
TRBD2	TRBJ2-3	few	TRBV28	CASSLLILAGSTDTQYF	TGTGCCAGCAGTTTATTGATACTAGCGGGAAGCACAGATACGCAGTATTTT
NA	TRBJ2-1	NA	TRBV9	CASSVATGASYNEQFF	TGTGCCAGCAGCGTAGCTACGGGAGCGTCATACAATGAGCAGTTCTTC
NA	TRBJ2-7	NA	TRBV6-5	CASSYAGSYEQYF	TGTGCCAGCAGTTACGCGGGGTCTTACGAGCAGTACTTC
NA	TRBJ2-1	few	TRBV6-6	CASSYGTSNNEQFF	TGTGCCAGCAGTTACGGGACTTCCAACAATGAGCAGTTCTTC
NA	TRBJ1-3	NA	TRBV5-1	CASSLGSTSGNTIYF	TGCGCCAGCAGCTTGGGGTCTACCTCTGGAAACACCATATATTTT
TRBD2	TRBJ2-1	NA	TRBV29-1	CSVGGTSGNEQFF	TGCAGCGTCGGGGGAACTAGCGGAAATGAGCAGTTCTTC
NA	TRBJ1-1	NA	TRBV11-2	CASSLDRSRVGTEAFF	TGTGCCAGCAGCTTAGATCGGAGCAGGGTTGGGACTGAAGCTTTCTTT
TRBD1	TRBJ1-2	NA	TRBV6-6	CASRGQGGYGYTF	TGTGCCAGCAGGGGACAGGGGGGCTATGGCTACACCTTC
TRBD2	TRBJ2-5	once	TRBV5-1	CASSLTTSGYQETQYF	TGCGCCAGCAGCTTAACGACTAGCGGGTACCAAGAGACCCAGTACTTC
TRBD1	TRBJ2-7	NA	TRBV2	CASRKGQGAYEQYF	TGTGCCAGCAGGAAGGGACAGGGGGCATACGAGCAGTACTTC
TRBD1	TRBJ2-7	NA	TRBV5-1	CASSALVDRAAYEQYF	TGCGCCAGCAGCGCACTAGTGGACAGGGCCGCCTACGAGCAGTACTTC
NA	TRBJ1-1	NA	TRBV28	CASRGGDFVTEAFF	TGTGCCAGCCGAGGGGGAGATTTCGTCACTGAAGCTTTCTTT
TRBD1	TRBJ1-4	NA	TRBV7-9	CASSTRTGDEKLFF	TGTGCCAGCAGCACCCGGACAGGGGATGAAAAACTGTTTTTT
TRBD2	TRBJ2-3	once	TRBV29-1	CSVLTSGVYTDTQYF	TGCAGCGTTCTGACTAGCGGGGTATACACAGATACGCAGTATTTT
NA	TRBJ2-7	NA	TRBV12-2	CASREDICYHEQYF	TGTGCAAGTCGCGAAGACATATGCTACCACGAGCAGTACTTC
NA	TRBJ1-5	once	TRBV10-3	CAIRAGGNQPQHF	TGTGCCATCAGGGCCGGGGGAAATCAGCCCCAGCATTTT
TRBD2	TRBJ2-7	NA	TRBV2	CASRTGTSYEQYF	TGTGCCAGCAGGACCGGGACTAGCTACGAGCAGTACTTC
NA	TRBJ1-3	NA	TRBV5-8	CASSWWRKKAGSGNTIYF	TGTGCCAGCAGCTGGTGGCGGAAAAAGGCCGGCTCTGGAAACACCATATATTTT
TRBD1	TRBJ2-7	NA	TRBV6-1	CASSQTQGSEQYF	TGTGCCAGCAGCCAAACACAGGGGTCCGAGCAGTACTTC
NA	TRBJ2-1	NA	TRBV7-9	CASSHPVAGTYNEQFF	TGTGCCAGCAGCCACCCGGTGGCGGGCACCTACAATGAGCAGTTCTTC
NA	TRBJ2-1	NA	TRBV5-3	CARSLAIGMASPNEQFF	TGTGCCAGAAGCTTGGCTATCGGGATGGCATCGCCCAATGAGCAGTTCTTC
NA	TRBJ2-7	NA	TRBV28	CASILGAGTPGEQYF	TGTGCCAGCATCTTAGGGGCCGGGACACCGGGGGAGCAGTACTTC
TRBD2	TRBJ2-2	NA	TRBV6-4	CASSDSPGGTTGELFF	TGTGCCAGCAGTGACTCTCCGGGGGGGACCACCGGGGAGCTGTTTTTT
TRBD2	TRBJ2-1	NA	TRBV9	CASSVELAGLTNEQFF	TGTGCCAGCAGCGTAGAACTAGCGGGGTTGACCAATGAGCAGTTCTTC
TRBD2	TRBJ2-2	NA	TRBV5-1	CASSYLRLAGNTGELFF	TGCGCCAGCAGCTACCTAAGACTAGCGGGAAACACCGGGGAGCTGTTTTTT
NA	TRBJ1-2	NA	TRBV28	CASSSNREGNSLGGYTF	TGTGCCAGCAGTTCAAACAGGGAAGGTAACAGTCTGGGAGGCTACACCTTC
TRBD2	TRBJ2-5	NA	TRBV18	CASSPLVGSGSETQYF	TGTGCCAGCTCACCTCTGGTGGGTAGCGGGAGTGAGACCCAGTACTTC
TRBD2	TRBJ2-1	NA	TRBV5-1	CASSRSGSSYNEQFF	TGCGCCAGCAGCCGGAGCGGGAGCTCCTACAATGAGCAGTTCTTC
NA	TRBJ2-5	NA	TRBV7-3	CASSASSSSLQETQYF	TGTGCCAGCAGCGCTAGTTCTAGCAGCCTACAAGAGACCCAGTACTTC
TRBD1	TRBJ1-1	once	TRBV5-6	CASSQGTGEAFF	TGTGCCAGCAGCCAAGGGACAGGAGAAGCTTTCTTT
NA	TRBJ1-1	NA	TRBV12-5	CASGLGQALNTEAFF	TGTGCTAGTGGTTTGGGACAGGCCCTGAACACTGAAGCTTTCTTT
NA	TRBJ2-3	NA	TRBV2	CASSGRQITDTQYF	TGTGCCAGCAGTGGGCGACAGATCACAGATACGCAGTATTTT
TRBD2	TRBJ2-3	NA	TRBV5-1	CASSFVAGVRDTQYF	TGCGCCAGCAGCTTTGTAGCGGGAGTTAGAGATACGCAGTATTTT
TRBD2	TRBJ2-5	NA	TRBV28	CASSLGLAQETQYF	TGTGCCAGCAGTTTGGGACTAGCGCAAGAGACCCAGTACTTC
TRBD1	TRBJ2-5	NA	TRBV19	CASSRETGGIGQETQYF	TGTGCCAGTAGTAGGGAGACAGGGGGCATTGGCCAAGAGACCCAGTACTTC
TRBD2	TRBJ2-1	NA	TRBV6-1	CASSEISGLGEQFF	TGTGCCAGCAGTGAAATTAGCGGGTTAGGTGAGCAGTTCTTC
NA	TRBJ2-7	NA	TRBV27	CASSLLTGTRLYEQYF	TGTGCCAGCAGCTTATTGACCGGGACACGTCTTTACGAGCAGTACTTC
TRBD1	TRBJ1-1	NA	TRBV19	CASSPRTGGNTEAFF	TGTGCCAGTAGTCCGCGGACAGGGGGGAACACTGAAGCTTTCTTT
TRBD2	TRBJ2-2	NA	TRBV6-5	CASLRLAGDTGELFF	TGTGCCAGCCTAAGGCTAGCGGGGGACACCGGGGAGCTGTTTTTT
NA	TRBJ2-1	NA	TRBV7-2	CASSLTLPGEQFF	TGTGCCAGCAGCCTGACACTCCCGGGGGAGCAGTTCTTC